The subject of this entry is one TCR beta chain. This specimen comes from a study of blood T cell repertoires in COVID-19. Study-level background: Nucleic acid was either cDNA or gDNA, and it came from T cells, B-cell-depleted T cells, or PBMCs.

The assay was immunoSEQ multiplex PCR, and TCRdb's table has in-frame clones only and misses some. The sample consists of about 370,000 clones, 80% to 90% of them appearing once. Participants, about 18 to 90 years old, spanned about 26 US areas. Cohorts were assigned according to the clinical history that participants reported. Donors in Cohort 3 counted as recovered after two negative PCRs, clearance, or symptom resolution. The CDR3 has 15 amino acids. Per the germline V gene, CDR1 is LGHNA and CDR2 is YSLEER. After removal of 1 base from V and 2 bases from J, the junction contained 4 bases not matched to a gene.

This receptor was obtained from a man younger than 35 who had recovered from COVID-19. Sequences were obtained from PBMCs or T cells enriched from blood (not recorded which). J is TRBJ2-7 and V is TRBV4-3; the match to TRBD1 covers 8 bases. This chain's CDR3 is CASSQVDRAPYEQYF. CDR3 coding DNA: TGCGCCAGCAGCCAAGTGGACAGGGCGCCCTACGAGCAGTACTTC.